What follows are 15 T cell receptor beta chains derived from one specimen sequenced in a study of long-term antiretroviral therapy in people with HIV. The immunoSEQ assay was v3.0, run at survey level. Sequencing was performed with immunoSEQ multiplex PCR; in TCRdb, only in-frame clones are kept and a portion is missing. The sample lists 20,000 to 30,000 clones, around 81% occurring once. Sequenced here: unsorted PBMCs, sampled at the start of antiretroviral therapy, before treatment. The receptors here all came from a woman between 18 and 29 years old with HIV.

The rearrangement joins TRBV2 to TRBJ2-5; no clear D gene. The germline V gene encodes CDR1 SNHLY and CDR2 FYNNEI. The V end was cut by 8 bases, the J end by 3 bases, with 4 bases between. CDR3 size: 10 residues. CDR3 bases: TGTGCCAGCGGCGAAGAGACCCAGTACTTC. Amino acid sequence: CASGEETQYF.

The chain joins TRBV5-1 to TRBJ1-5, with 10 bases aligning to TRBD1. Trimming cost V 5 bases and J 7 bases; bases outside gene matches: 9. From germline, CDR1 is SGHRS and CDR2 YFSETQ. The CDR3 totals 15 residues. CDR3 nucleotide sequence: TGCGCCAGCAGTCGGGAGGGACAGGGGAGCCAGCCCCAGCATTTT. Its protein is CASSREGQGSQPQHF.

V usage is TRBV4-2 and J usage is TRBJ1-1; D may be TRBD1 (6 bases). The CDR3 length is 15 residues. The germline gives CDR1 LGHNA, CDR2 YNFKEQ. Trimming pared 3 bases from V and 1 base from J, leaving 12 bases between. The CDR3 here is CASSQEQGQNTEAFF. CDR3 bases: TGTGCCAGCAGCCAGGAACAGGGTCAGAACACTGAAGCTTTCTTT.

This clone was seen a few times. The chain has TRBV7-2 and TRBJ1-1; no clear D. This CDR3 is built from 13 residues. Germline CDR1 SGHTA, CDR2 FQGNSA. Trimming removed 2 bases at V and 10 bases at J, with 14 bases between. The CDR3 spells CASSLPQSLGAFF. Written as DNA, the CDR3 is TGTGCCAGCAGCTTACCACAGTCCCTCGGAGCTTTCTTT.

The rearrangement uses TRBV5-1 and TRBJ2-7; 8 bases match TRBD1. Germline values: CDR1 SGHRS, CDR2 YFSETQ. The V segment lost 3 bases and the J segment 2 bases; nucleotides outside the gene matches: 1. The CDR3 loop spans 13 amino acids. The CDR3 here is CASSSTGAYEQYF. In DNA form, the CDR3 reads TGCGCCAGCAGCTCGACAGGGGCCTACGAGCAGTACTTC.

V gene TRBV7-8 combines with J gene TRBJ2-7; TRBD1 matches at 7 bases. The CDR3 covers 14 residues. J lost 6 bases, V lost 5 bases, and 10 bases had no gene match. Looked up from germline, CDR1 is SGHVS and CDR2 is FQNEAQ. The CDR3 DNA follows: TGTGCCAGCAGCACACGACAGGGACCTCTCGAGCAGTACTTC. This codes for CASSTRQGPLEQYF.

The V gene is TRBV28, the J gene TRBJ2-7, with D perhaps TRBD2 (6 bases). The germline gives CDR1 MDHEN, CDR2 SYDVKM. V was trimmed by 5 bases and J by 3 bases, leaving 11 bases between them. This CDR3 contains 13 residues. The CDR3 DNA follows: TGTGCCAGCAGTGGGACTGGGGTCTACGAGCAGTACTTC. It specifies CASSGTGVYEQYF.

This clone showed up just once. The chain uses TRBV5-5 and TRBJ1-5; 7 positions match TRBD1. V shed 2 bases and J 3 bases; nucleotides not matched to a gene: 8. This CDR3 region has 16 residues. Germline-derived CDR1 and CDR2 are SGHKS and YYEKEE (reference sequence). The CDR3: CASSLLRDSYNQPQHF. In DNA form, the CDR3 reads TGTGCCAGCAGCTTACTCCGGGACAGCTACAATCAGCCCCAGCATTTT. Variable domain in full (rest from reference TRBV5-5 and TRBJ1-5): DAGVTQSPTHLIKTRGQQVTLRCSPISGHKSVSWYQQVLGQGPQFIFQYYEKEERGRGNFPDRFSARQFPNYSSELNVNALLLGDSALYLCASSLLRDSYNQPQHFGDGTRLSIL.

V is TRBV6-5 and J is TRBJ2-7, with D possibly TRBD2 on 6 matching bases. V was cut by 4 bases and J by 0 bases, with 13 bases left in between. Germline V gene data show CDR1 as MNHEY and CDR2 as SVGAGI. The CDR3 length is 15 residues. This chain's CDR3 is CASSSFDGSSYEQYF. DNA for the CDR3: TGTGCCAGCAGTTCCTTCGACGGGAGCTCCTACGAGCAGTACTTC.

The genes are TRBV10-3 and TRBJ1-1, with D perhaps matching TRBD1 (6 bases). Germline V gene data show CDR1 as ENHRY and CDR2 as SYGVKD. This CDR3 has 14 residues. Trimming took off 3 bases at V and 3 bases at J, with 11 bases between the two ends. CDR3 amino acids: CAISDGQTHTEAFF. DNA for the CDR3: TGTGCCATCAGTGACGGACAGACTCACACTGAAGCTTTCTTT.

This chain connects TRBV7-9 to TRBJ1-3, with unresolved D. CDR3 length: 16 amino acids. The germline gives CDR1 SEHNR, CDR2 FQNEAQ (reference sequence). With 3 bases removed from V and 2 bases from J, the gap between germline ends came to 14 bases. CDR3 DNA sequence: TGTGCCAGCAGCTTTAGTGGAGGGCGGACTGGAAACACCATATATTTT. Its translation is CASSFSGGRTGNTIYF.

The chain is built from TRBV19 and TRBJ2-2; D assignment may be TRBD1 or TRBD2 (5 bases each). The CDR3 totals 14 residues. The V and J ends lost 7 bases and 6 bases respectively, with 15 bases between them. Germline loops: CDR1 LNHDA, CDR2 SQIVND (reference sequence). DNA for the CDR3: TGTGCCAGTAAGGCAGGGACGAAGCCCGGGGAGCTGTTTTTT. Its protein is CASKAGTKPGELFF.

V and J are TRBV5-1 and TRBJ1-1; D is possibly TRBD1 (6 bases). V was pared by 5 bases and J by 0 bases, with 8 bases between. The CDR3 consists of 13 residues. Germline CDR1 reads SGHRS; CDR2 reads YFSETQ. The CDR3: CASRWTVNTEAFF. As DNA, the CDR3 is TGCGCCAGCAGGTGGACAGTGAACACTGAAGCTTTCTTT.

This CDR3 is CASSEKVLASTNEQFF. The CDR3 DNA reads TGTGCCAGCAGTGAGAAAGTTCTAGCCTCCACCAATGAGCAGTTCTTC. The gene calls are TRBV25-1 and TRBJ2-1, with D perhaps matching TRBD2 (5 bases). Germline CDR1 reads MGHDK; CDR2 reads SYGVNS. The CDR3 totals 16 residues. V lost 3 bases and J lost 6, with 18 bases in between.

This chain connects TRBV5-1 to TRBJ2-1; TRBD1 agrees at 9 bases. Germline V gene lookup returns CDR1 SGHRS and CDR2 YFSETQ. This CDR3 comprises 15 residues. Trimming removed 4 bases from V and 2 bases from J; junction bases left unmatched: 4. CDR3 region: CASSTGTGPYNEQFF. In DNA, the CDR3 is TGCGCCAGCAGCACCGGGACAGGGCCCTACAATGAGCAGTTCTTC.